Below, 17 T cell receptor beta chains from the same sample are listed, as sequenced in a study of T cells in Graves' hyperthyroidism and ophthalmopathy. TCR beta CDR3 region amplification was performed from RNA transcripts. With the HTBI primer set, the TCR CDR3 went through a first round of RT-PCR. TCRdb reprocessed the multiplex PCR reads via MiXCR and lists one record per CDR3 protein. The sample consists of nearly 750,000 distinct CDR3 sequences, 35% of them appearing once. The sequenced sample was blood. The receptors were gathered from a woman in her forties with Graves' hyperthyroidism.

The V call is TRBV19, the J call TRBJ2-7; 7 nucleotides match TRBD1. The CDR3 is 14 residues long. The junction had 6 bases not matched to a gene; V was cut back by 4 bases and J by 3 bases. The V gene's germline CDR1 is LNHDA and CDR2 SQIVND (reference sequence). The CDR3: CASSRGGSDYEQYF. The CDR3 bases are TGTGCCAGTAGTAGAGGGGGCTCCGACTACGAGCAGTACTTC.

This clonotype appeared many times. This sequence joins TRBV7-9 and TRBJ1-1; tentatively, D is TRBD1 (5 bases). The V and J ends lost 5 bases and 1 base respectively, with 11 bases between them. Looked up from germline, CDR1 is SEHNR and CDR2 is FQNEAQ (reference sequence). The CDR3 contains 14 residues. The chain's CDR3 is CASSRETENTEAFF. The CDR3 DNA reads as TGTGCCAGCAGCCGAGAGACAGAGAACACTGAAGCTTTCTTT.

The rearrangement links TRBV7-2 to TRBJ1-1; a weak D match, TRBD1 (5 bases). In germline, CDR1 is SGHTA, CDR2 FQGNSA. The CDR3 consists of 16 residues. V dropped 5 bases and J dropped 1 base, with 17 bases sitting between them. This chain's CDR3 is CASSNLGTDPNTEAFF. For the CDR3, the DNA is TGTGCCAGCAGCAACCTTGGGACCGATCCGAACACTGAAGCTTTCTTT.

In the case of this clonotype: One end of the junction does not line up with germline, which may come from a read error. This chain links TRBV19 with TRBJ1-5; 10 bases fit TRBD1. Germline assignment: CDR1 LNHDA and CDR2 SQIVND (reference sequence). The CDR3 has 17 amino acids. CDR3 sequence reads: CASSKGQGSSKDQPQRF. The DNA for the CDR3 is TGTGCCAGTAGTAAGGGACAGGGGAGTAGTAAGGATCAGCCCCAGCGTTTT.

The CDR3, as DNA: TGTGCCAGCAGTCTGGACCGGGACACTTTCTATGGCTACACCTTC. The encoded protein is CASSLDRDTFYGYTF. The V and J genes are TRBV6-6 and TRBJ1-2; possible D gene TRBD1, 6 bases. The V and J ends lost 5 bases and 4 bases respectively, with 17 bases between them. The CDR3 runs to 15 residues. Germline loops: CDR1 MNHNY, CDR2 SVGAGI (reference sequence).

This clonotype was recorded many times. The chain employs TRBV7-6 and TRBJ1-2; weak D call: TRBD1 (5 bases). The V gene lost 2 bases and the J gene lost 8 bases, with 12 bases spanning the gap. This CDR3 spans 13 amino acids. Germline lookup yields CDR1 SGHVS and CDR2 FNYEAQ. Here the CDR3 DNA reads TGTGCCAGCAGCTTATACACAGGTCAGGGCTACACCTTC. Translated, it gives CASSLYTGQGYTF.

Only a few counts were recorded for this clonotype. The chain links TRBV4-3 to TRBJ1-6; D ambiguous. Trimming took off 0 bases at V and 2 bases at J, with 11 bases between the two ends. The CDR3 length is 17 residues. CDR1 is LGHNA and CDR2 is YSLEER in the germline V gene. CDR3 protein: CASSQDPGSTYNSPLHF. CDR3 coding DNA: TGCGCCAGCAGCCAAGATCCGGGGTCTACCTATAATTCACCCCTCCACTTT.

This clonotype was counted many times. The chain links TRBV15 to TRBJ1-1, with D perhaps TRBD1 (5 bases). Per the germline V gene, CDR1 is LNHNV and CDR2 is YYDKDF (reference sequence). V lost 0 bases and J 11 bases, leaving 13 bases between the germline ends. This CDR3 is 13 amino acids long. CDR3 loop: CATSRDLSGYAFF. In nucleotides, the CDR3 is TGTGCCACCAGCAGAGATTTGTCAGGGTATGCTTTCTTT.

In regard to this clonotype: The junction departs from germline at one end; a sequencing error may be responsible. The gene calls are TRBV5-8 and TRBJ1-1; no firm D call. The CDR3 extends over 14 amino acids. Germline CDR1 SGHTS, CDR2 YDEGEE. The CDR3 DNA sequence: TGCGCCAGCAGCCAAGGTTGGCAGGACACTGAAGCTTTCTTT. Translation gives CASSQGWQDTEAFF.

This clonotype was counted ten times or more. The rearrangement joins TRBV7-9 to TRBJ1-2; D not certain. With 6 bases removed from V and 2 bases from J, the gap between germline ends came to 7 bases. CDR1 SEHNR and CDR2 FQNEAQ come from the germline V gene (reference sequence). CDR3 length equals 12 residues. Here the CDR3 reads CASSSGNYGYTF. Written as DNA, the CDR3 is TGTGCCAGCAGTTCCGGGAACTATGGCTACACCTTC. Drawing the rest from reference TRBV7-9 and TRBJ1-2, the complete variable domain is DTGVSQNPRHKITKRGQNVTFRCDPISEHNRLYWYRQTLGQGPEFLTYFQNEAQLEKSRLLSDRFSAERPKGSFSTLEIQRTEQGDSAMYLCASSSGNYGYTFGSGTRLTVV.

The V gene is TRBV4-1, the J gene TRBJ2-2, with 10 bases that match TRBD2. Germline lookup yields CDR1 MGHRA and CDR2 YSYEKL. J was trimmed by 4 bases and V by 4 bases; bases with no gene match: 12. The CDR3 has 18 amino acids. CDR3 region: CASSRSLSGGAGTGELFF. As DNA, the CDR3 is TGCGCCAGCAGCCGATCATTAAGCGGGGGGGCGGGCACCGGGGAGCTGTTTTTT.

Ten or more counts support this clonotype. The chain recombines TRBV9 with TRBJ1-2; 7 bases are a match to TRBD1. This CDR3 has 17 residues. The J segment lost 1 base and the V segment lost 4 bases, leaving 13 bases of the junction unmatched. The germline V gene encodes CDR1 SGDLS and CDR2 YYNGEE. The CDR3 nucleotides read TGTGCCAGCAGCTTACCCCTTCGACAGGGCTTTAACTATGGCTACACCTTC. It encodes CASSLPLRQGFNYGYTF.

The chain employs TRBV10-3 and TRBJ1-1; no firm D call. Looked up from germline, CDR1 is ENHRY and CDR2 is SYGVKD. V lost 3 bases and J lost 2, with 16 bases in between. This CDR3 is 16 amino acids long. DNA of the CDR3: TGTGCCATCAGTGAAGTCGCAGGACTGGGAAACACTGAAGCTTTCTTT. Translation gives CAISEVAGLGNTEAFF.

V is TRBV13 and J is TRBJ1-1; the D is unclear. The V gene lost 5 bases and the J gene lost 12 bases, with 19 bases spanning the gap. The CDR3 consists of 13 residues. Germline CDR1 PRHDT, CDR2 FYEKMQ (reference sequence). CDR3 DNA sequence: TGTGCCAGCAGCCTGGGCCTGGGGAGTATAACTTTCTTT. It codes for CASSLGLGSITFF.

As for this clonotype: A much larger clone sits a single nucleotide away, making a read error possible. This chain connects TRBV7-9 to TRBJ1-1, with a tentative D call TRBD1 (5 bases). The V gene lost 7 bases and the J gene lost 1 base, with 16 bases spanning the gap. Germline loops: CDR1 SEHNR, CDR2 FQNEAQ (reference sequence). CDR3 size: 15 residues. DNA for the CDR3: TGTGCCAGCAACTTGTCAGGGTTGGGGAACACTGAAGCTTTCTTT. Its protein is CASNLSGLGNTEAFF.

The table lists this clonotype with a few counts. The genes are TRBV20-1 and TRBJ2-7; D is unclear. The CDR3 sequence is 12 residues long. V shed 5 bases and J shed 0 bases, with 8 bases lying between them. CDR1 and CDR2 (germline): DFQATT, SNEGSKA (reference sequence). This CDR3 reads CSALGSSYEQYF. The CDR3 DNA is TGCAGTGCTCTCGGAAGCTCCTACGAGCAGTACTTC.

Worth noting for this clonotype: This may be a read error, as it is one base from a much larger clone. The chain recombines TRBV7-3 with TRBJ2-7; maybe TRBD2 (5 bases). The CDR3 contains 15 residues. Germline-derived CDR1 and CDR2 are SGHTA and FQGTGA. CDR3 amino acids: CASSLRDGASYEQCF. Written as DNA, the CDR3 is TGTGCCAGCAGCCTCCGGGATGGCGCTTCCTACGAGCAGTGCTTC.